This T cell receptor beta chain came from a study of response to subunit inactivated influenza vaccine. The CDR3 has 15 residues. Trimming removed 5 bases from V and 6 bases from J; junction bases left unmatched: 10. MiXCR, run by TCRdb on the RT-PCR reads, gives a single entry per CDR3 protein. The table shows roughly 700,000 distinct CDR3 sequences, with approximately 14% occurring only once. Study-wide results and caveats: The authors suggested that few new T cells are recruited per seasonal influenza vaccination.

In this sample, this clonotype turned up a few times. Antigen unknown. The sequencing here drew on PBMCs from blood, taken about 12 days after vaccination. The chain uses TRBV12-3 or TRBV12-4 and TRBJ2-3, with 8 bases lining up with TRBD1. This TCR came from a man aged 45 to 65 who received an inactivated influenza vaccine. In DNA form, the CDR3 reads TGTGCCAGCAGTGTCCGACAGGGGACCTCTGATACGCAGTATTTT. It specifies CASSVRQGTSDTQYF.